Described below is a single T cell receptor (beta chain) sequence and its context. The sample is drawn from a study of blood T cell repertoires in COVID-19. Background on the study: Some COVID-19 samples were acute and others convalescent; all came from the United States, Italy and Spain. PBMCs, B-cell-depleted T cells, or T cells provided the cDNA or gDNA that made up the material.

In the study's own analysis: Quantification of nucleated cells was approximated via reference gene primer amplification. Sequenced by immunoSEQ multiplex PCR; TCRdb stores in-frame clones only, minus some. V, J and clone size are those of that table, while D and trimming were read from the DNA. The repertoire consists of about 54,000 clones, with 90% occurring once and the leading ten covering around 8.2%. Germline values: CDR1 LGHNA, CDR2 YNFKEQ. This CDR3 comprises 16 residues. The V and J ends lost 1 base and 3 bases, in that order; junction bases with no gene match: 9. This receptor was taken from a woman aged 40 to 50 with active COVID-19. The chain joins TRBV4-2 to TRBJ2-7; the match to TRBD1 covers 7 bases. The specimen was peripheral blood. DNA for the CDR3: TGTGCCAGCAGCCAAGGTGAAAGGGGGCGCGACTACGAGCAGTACTTC. It encodes CASSQGERGRDYEQYF.